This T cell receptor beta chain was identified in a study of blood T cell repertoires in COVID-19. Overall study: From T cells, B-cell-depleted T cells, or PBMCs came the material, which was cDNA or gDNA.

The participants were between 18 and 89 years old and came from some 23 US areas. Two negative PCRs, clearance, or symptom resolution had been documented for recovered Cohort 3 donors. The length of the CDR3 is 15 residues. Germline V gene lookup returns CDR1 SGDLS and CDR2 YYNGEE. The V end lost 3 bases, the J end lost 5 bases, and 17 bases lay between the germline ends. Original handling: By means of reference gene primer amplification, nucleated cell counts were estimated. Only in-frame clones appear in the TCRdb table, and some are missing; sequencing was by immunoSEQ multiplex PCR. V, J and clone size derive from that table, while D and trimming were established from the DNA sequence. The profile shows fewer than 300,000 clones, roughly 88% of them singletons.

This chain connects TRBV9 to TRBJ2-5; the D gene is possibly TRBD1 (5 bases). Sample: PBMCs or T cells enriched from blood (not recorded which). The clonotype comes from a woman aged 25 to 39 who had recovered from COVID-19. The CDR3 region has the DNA TGTGCCAGCAGCGCGGCAGGGCACTCCTCGGAGACCCAGTACTTC. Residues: CASSAAGHSSETQYF.